This TCR beta chain comes out of a study of neurological immune-mediated disorders. General study results and limits: Among expanded clones, no CDR3 amino acid sequences were shared across subjects, a pattern suggesting private repertoires in all groups. HTLV-1-associated myelopathy had the most TCR clonal expansion, and multiple sclerosis had the least, less than healthy controls.

Trimming took 0 bases from V and 4 from J; bases not matched to a gene: 9. Germline-derived CDR1 and CDR2 are DFQATT and SNEGSKA (reference sequence). The CDR3 contains 15 residues. Synthesis of cDNA was carried out by template-switch 5'RACE. The reaction used 10-nucleotide random UMIs. In each sequencing run, over 160 million TCR-beta sequences were generated from 15-18 subjects. From the 5' RACE reads, TCRdb called clonotypes with MiXCR, one entry per CDR3 protein. The sample lists about 22,000 distinct CDR3 sequences, over 9.5% occurring once. This clonotype was observed many times. Its matching antigen is unknown.

This chain links TRBV20-1 with TRBJ2-7, with 7 bases fitting TRBD1. The clonotype comes from a woman aged 55 to 70 with HTLV-1-associated myelopathy (HAM/TSP). Sequenced material: PBMCs. This CDR3 is CSARDPDRVRYEQYF. Written as DNA, the CDR3 is TGCAGTGCTAGAGACCCCGACAGGGTCCGGTACGAGCAGTACTTC.